This record looks at one T cell receptor (beta chain) sequence and its context. The data derive from a study of preoperative IRX-2 immunotherapy in early breast cancer. The treatment was: preoperative locoregional IRX-2 cytokine immunotherapy. The repertoire was sequenced with immunoSEQ multiplex PCR; TCRdb's copy has only in-frame clones and lacks some. The sample shows about 98,000 clones, roughly 88% of them seen only once. Germline CDR1 is SGHRS and CDR2 is YFSETQ. The trim removed 5 bases at V and 3 bases at J, leaving 6 bases unmatched. CDR3 length equals 15 residues. The material was tumor tissue, obtained after IRX-2 immunotherapy. This chain joins TRBV5-1 and TRBJ2-3; 10 bases match TRBD2. This receptor was taken from a human donor with breast cancer. CDR3 region: CASRELAGVTDTQYF. As DNA, the CDR3 is TGCGCCAGCAGGGAGCTAGCGGGGGTAACAGATACGCAGTATTTT.